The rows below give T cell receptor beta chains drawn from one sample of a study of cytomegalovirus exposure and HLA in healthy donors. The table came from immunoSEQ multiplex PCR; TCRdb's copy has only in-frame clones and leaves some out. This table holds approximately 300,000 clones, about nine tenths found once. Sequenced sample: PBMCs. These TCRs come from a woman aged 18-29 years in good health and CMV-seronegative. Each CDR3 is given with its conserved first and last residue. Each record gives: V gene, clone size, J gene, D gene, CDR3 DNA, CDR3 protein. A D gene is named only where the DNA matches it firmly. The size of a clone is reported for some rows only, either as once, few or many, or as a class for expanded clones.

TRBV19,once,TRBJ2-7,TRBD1,TGTGCCAGTAGTCCCAAAACCCGGGACAGGGGGCGGTTCGAGCAGTACTTC,CASSPKTRDRGRFEQYF
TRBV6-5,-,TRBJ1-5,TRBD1,TGTGCCAGCAGTTCCTTGACAGGGGGAAGTCCCCAGCATTTT,CASSSLTGGSPQHF
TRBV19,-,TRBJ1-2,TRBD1,TGTGCCAGTATGGTTCCGGGACAGGCAGATGGCTACACCTTC,CASMVPGQADGYTF
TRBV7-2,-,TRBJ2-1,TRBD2,TGTGCCAGCAGCTCGAGTCGGGGGGGTGAGCAGTTCTTC,CASSSSRGGEQFF
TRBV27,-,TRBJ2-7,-,TGTGCCAGCAGTCCATTTCAACCGGGACTCGAGCAGTACTTC,CASSPFQPGLEQYF
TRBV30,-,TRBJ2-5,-,TGTGCCTGGAGTGCAGGACAGCAAGAGACCCAGTACTTC,CAWSAGQQETQYF
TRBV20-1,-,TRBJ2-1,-,TGCAGTGCCGCGCGGGATGAGCAGTTCTTC,CSAARDEQFF
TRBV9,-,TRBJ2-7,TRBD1,TGTGCCAGCAGCTCTTCCGGGACAGGAACCTACGAGCAGTACTTC,CASSSSGTGTYEQYF
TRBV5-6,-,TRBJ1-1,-,TGTGCCAGCAGCTGGGGGGACGGGAACACTGAAGCTTTCTTT,CASSWGDGNTEAFF
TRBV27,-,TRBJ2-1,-,TGTGCCAGCAGTTTCTACCCGAACTACAATGAGCAGTTCTTC,CASSFYPNYNEQFF
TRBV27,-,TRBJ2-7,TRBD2,TGTGCCAGCAGTTTTAGCGGGCTAACCTACGAGCAGTACTTC,CASSFSGLTYEQYF
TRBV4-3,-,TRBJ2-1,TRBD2,TGCGCCAGCAGCCAAGTCCTGAGCGGGAGGGCCTACAATGAGCAGTTCTTC,CASSQVLSGRAYNEQFF
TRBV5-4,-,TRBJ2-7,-,TGTGCCAGCAGCCCCAGGGTAGAGGCCTACGAGCAGTACTTC,CASSPRVEAYEQYF
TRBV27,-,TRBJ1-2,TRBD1,TGTGCCAGCAGCACCGGGACAGGGGCCCGGGGCTATGGCTACACCTTC,CASSTGTGARGYGYTF
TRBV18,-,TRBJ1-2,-,TGTGCCAGCTCACCACCAGGACAGAACTATGGCTACACCTTC,CASSPPGQNYGYTF
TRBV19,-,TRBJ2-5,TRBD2,TGTGCCACTCGGACTAGCCTCGCCGAGACCCAGTACTTC,CATRTSLAETQYF
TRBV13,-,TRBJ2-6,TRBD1,TGTGCCAGCAGCCAGATACAGGGGACGATTCTCCCTTTTGGGGCCAACGTCCTGACTTTC,CASSQIQGTILPFGANVLTF
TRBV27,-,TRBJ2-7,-,TGTGCCAGCAGTTTGGGAGGGGGAACCTACGAGCAGTACTTC,CASSLGGGTYEQYF
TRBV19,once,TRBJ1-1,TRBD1,TGTGCCATCGCGACAGGGGGCACTGAAGCTTTCTTT,CAIATGGTEAFF
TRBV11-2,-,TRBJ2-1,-,TGTGCCAGCTCCCGAGGGAATTACAATGAGCAGTTCTTC,CASSRGNYNEQFF
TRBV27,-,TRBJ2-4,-,TGTGCCAGCAGTTTACGGGGAAGCAAAAACATTCAGTACTTC,CASSLRGSKNIQYF
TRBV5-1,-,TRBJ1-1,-,TGCGCCAGCAGCCAGGTCGGGGGTTCCACTGAAGCTTTCTTT,CASSQVGGSTEAFF
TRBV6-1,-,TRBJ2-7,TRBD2,TGTGCCAGCAGTGAATGGGGGACTAGCGGGTACGAGCAGTACTTC,CASSEWGTSGYEQYF
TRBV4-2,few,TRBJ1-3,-,TGTGCCAGCAGCCAAGATGTGATGAGGGCCCGACTTGGAAACACCATATATTTT,CASSQDVMRARLGNTIYF
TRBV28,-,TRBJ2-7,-,TGTGCCAGCAGTTCTCCCAAGCCGAGCGCGGCGACCTACGAGCAGTACTTC,CASSSPKPSAATYEQYF
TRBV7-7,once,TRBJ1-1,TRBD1,TGTGCCAGCAGCTTAGACAGGGGCACTGAAGCTTTCTTT,CASSLDRGTEAFF
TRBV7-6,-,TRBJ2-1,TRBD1,TGTGCCAGCAGCTCGGGACAGGGGGGCTCCTACAATGAGCAGTTCTTC,CASSSGQGGSYNEQFF
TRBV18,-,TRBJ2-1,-,TGTGCCAGCTCCCTTCGGTACAATGAGCAGTTCTTC,CASSLRYNEQFF
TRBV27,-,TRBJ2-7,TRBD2,TGTGCCAGCAGTTTAGCGGGAGGCTACGAGCAGTACTTC,CASSLAGGYEQYF
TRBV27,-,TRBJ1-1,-,TGTGCCAGCACCCCTCAGGGCGGTACCACTGAAGCTTTCTTT,CASTPQGGTTEAFF
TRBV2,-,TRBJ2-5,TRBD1,TGTGCCAGCAGAACAGGGGGAGAGACCCAGTACTTC,CASRTGGETQYF
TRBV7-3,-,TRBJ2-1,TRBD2,TGTGCCAGCAGCTTAAAAGGTTCGGGGGGTTACAATGAGCAGTTCTTC,CASSLKGSGGYNEQFF
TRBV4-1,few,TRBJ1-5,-,TGCGCCAGCAGCCAAGAGAGGGCGGGGGGGTCTCAGCATTTT,CASSQERAGGSQHF
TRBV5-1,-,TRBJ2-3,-,TGCGCCAGCAGCTACAGCCCTACTAGCACAGATACGCAGTATTTT,CASSYSPTSTDTQYF
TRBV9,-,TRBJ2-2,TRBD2,TGTGCCAGCAGCGCTTCGGGACTAATAGGAACCGGGGAGCTGTTTTTT,CASSASGLIGTGELFF
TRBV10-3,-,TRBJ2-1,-,TGTGCCATCGCCGGACTTGACAATGAGCAGTTCTTC,CAIAGLDNEQFF
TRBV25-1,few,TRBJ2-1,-,TGTGCCAGCAGTGCGCCGGTCGAGCAGTTCTTC,CASSAPVEQFF
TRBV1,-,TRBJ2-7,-,TGCACCAGCAGCCAAGATCTGGGGACAACCGTCTACGAGCAGTACTTC,CTSSQDLGTTVYEQYF
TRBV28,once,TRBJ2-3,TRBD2,TGTGCCAGCAGTTTTCCGCGTGGGACTAGCGGGAGGGCGGAGGATACGCAGTATTTT,CASSFPRGTSGRAEDTQYF
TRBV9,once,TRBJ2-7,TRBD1,TGTGCCAGCAGCGAACGACAGGGGATAACCTACGAGCAGTACTTC,CASSERQGITYEQYF
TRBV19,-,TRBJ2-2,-,TGTGCCAGTAGTATGGGGCGGAGCACCGGGGAGCTGTTTTTT,CASSMGRSTGELFF
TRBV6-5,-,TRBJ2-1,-,TGTGCCAGCCAATCCATGCCCGGGAATGAGCAGTTCTTC,CASQSMPGNEQFF
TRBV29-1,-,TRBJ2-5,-,TGCAGCGTGGCCAGACAGGAAGAGACCCAGTACTTC,CSVARQEETQYF
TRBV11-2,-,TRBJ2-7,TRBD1,TGTGCCAGCAGCTACGCCGGGACAGGGGACTACGAGCAGTACTTC,CASSYAGTGDYEQYF
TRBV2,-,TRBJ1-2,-,TGTGCCAGCAGTGAGAGTGACTATGGCTACACCTTC,CASSESDYGYTF
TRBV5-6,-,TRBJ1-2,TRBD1,TGTGCCAGCAGCAGGGGACAGGGCGGCTATGGCTACACCTTC,CASSRGQGGYGYTF
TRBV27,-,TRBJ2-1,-,TGTGCCAGCAGTCTATTCGACTGGGGCGATGAGCAGTTCTTC,CASSLFDWGDEQFF
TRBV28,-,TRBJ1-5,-,TGTGCCAGCAGTTGGGCTGAATGGGGCAATCAGCCCCAGCATTTT,CASSWAEWGNQPQHF
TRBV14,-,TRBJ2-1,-,TGTGCCAGCAGCCCCAGGTGGCCCTCCTACAATGAGCAGTTCTTC,CASSPRWPSYNEQFF
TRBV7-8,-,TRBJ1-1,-,TGTGCCAGCAGGGGCGGGAGGCCGGGCACTGAAGCTTTCTTT,CASRGGRPGTEAFF